The present TCR beta chain was sequenced within a study of blood T cell repertoires in COVID-19 (dated by TCRdb to the early 2020s). Study-wide context: The collaborator samples originated in the United States, Italy and Spain and spanned the acute and convalescent phases of COVID-19. Where HLA class I and class II types were available, the types were taken from metadata supplied by the sample provider, not from assay-based typing. The repertoires were made available in a free public database intended to serve as a resource for research on the immune response to SARS-CoV-2. The samples were drawn from the first 160 participants of the ongoing ImmuneRACE study and from some 1,300 subjects provided by 6 global collaborators. The prospective study material was composed of cDNA or gDNA derived from T cells, B-cell-depleted T cells, or PBMCs. The sample metadata nearly always contained a de-identified subject ID, COVID-19 status, age in years and sex. Deeply sampled blood TCRbeta repertoires from subjects exposed to, actively infected with, or recovered from COVID-19 were included in the dataset.

The investigation overall reported the following: The quantity of clinical and demographic metadata differed by source and by participant and was supplied without curation.

TCRbeta CDR3 regions were amplified from genomic DNA by means of the immunoSEQ Assay, a bias-controlled multiplex PCR. The study's own analysis went as follows. The number of nucleated cells in each sample was estimated by amplification of reference gene primers within the assay. To quantify the absolute abundance of each unique TCRbeta CDR3 rearrangement, sequence reads were collapsed and filtered. For each sample, productive Simpson clonality was calculated as the square root of Simpson's diversity index over productive rearrangements. Not all clones reach the TCRdb copy of this immuneACCESS table, which keeps in-frame sequences only. Checked studies attribute under half of the gap to unresolved V genes and leave the rest unexplained. Clone size and the V and J calls come from that table; the DNA yielded D and trimming. In all, the sample holds over 250,000 clones, and about 90% of those were seen once. The ten largest account for 1.9% of the sample.

Comments on this clone: Its antigen has not been determined. No base qualities exist here, and no much larger clone lies one base off it.

Participants in the prospective study were enrolled through a virtual design, were aged about 18 to 90 years, and lived in roughly 25 United States geographic areas. In the prospective study, participants were assigned to cohorts based on the clinical history participants reported in a screening survey and a study questionnaire. Recovered participants in ImmuneRACE Cohort 3 were defined as having two consecutive negative NP/OP PCR tests, clearance from a healthcare professional, or resolution of symptoms. Mobile phlebotomists in the prospective study collected whole blood, serum and a nasopharyngeal or oropharyngeal swab from every participant. Over a roughly 2-month period, participants in the prospective study had the option of providing additional blood draws and questionnaires. Before DNA extraction, prospective study blood samples were shipped either frozen or at room temperature. The cysteine opens and the phenylalanine closes a CDR3 of 14 amino acids. The DNA shown is the 42-base CDR3, in frame from base 1. According to the germline V gene, CDR1 reads SGHDT and CDR2 reads YYEEEE. The junction shows trimming of 3 bases on V and 4 bases on J, and the gene matches do not reach 4 bases of it.

The receptor was derived from a woman aged 55-70 years who had recovered from COVID-19. The receptor chain draws on TRBV5-6 and TRBJ2-7, with 10 junctional bases fitting TRBD2. The sequencing input was PBMCs or T cells enriched from blood (not recorded which). The DNA sequence is given as TGTGCCAGCAGCTCAGCGGGGGGGAGGTACGAGCAGTACTTC. It translates as CASSSAGGRYEQYF.